The clone carrying this TCR beta chain was recorded at least ten times. This entry comes from a study of regulatory T cells in long-lasting Graves disease. Trimming took 2 bases from V and 2 from J, leaving 7 bases between them. This CDR3 has 13 amino acids. HTBI primers from iRepertoire and Arm-PCR of CDR3 regions yielded the TCR beta libraries. TCRdb reprocessed the multiplex PCR reads with MiXCR, giving one entry per CDR3 protein. Altogether over 300,000 distinct CDR3 sequences are present, less than 20% being singletons, with the ten largest covering less than 35%. Sample time point: persistent/refractory GD, antithyroid drugs over 5 years with positive TRAb. There was RNA extracted from PBMCs, and the TCR library was made from it.

Source: peripheral blood mononuclear cells (PBMCs), taken when the disease was refractory, from a patient treated with antithyroid drugs. The sequence came from a female donor with Graves disease. V usage is TRBV12-3 or TRBV12-4 and J usage is TRBJ2-7; D is unclear. The CDR3 bases are TGTGCCAGCAGTTTATTCAAAACCTACGAGCAGTACTTC. It is translated as CASSLFKTYEQYF.